Below, 20 T cell receptor beta chains from the same sample are listed, as sequenced in a study of blood T cells in healthy people across ages. Together with a sample-barcoded 5' primer, a J-beta primer mix was included in a second PCR lasting roughly 6 to 12 cycles. TCRdb ran MiXCR on the 5' RACE reads and lists one entry per CDR3 protein. The table lists some 700,000 distinct CDR3 sequences, roughly 41% of them singletons. The specimen sequenced was blood. The receptors derive from a woman in her sixties in good health.

V usage is TRBV20-1 and J usage is TRBJ1-1, with a tentative D call TRBD1 (6 bases). The CDR3 extends over 15 amino acids. The V and J ends lost 1 base and 1 base respectively, with 13 bases between them. The germline CDR1 and CDR2 sequences are DFQATT and SNEGSKA (reference sequence). In DNA, the CDR3 is TGCAGTGCTAGAGTTGGGGGGGCGGGGAACACTGAAGCTTTCTTT. Translation gives CSARVGGAGNTEAFF.

There are a few counts of this clonotype. V is TRBV20-1 and J is TRBJ2-3; D gene ambiguous. The V gene lost 6 bases and the J gene lost 2 bases, with 9 bases spanning the gap. This CDR3 region has 12 residues. The germline CDR1 and CDR2 sequences are DFQATT and SNEGSKA (reference sequence). CDR3 residues: CSAPIYTDTQYF. The CDR3 nucleotides are TGCAGTGCGCCAATCTACACAGATACGCAGTATTTT.

This clonotype occurred a few times. This chain connects TRBV5-1 to TRBJ2-5; 11 bases are a match to TRBD2. Near its end, the DNA agrees better with TRBJ2-7, so the J call may be wrong. Germline CDR1 reads SGHRS; CDR2 reads YFSETQ. The CDR3 consists of 14 residues. This CDR3 is CASSTLAGGNEQYF. The CDR3 nucleotides are TGCGCCAGCAGTACGCTAGCGGGAGGAAACGAGCAGTACTTC.

In its sample, this clonotype was seen a few times. V is TRBV12-3 or TRBV12-4 and J is TRBJ2-3; TRBD1 might be the D (7 bases). CDR3 length equals 15 residues. The V gene lost 6 bases and the J gene lost 3 bases, with 16 bases spanning the gap. DNA for the CDR3: TGTGCCAGCAGACCCTCACAGGGGAGGACAGATACGCAGTATTTT. Translation gives CASRPSQGRTDTQYF.

The V gene is TRBV7-9, the J gene TRBJ1-2; no reliable D call. Germline V gives CDR1 SEHNR, CDR2 FQNEAQ (reference sequence). V lost 4 bases and J lost 6, with 18 bases in between. This CDR3 has 15 amino acids. CDR3 nucleotides: TGTGCCAGCAGCTCCAAGAGCTCGGACGGTCATGGCTACACCTTC. Amino acid sequence: CASSSKSSDGHGYTF. The whole variable domain, remainder taken from reference TRBV7-9 and TRBJ1-2, is DTGVSQNPRHKITKRGQNVTFRCDPISEHNRLYWYRQTLGQGPEFLTYFQNEAQLEKSRLLSDRFSAERPKGSFSTLEIQRTEQGDSAMYLCASSSKSSDGHGYTFGSGTRLTVV.

This clonotype was detected a few times. The CDR3 DNA reads TGCAGCGTCGGGGCCTTCGGGACGGGGAATGAAAAACTGTTTTTT. It specifies CSVGAFGTGNEKLFF. The V call is TRBV29-1, the J call TRBJ1-4; D perhaps matches TRBD1 (5 bases). Germline V gives CDR1 SQVTM, CDR2 ANQGSEA. The CDR3 contains 15 residues. Trimming cost V 6 bases and J 5 bases, with 19 bases left between them.

For this clonotype: Germline and junction disagree at one end, which may indicate a read error. CDR3 loop: CVSSLVGDPTNEKLFF. CDR3 coding DNA: TGCGTCAGCAGCTTGGTCGGGGACCCCACCAATGAAAAACTGTTTTTT. J is TRBJ1-4 and V is TRBV5-1, with D possibly TRBD1 on 5 matching bases. CDR1 and CDR2 (germline): SGHRS, YFSETQ. The CDR3 spans 16 residues.

CDR3 nucleotide sequence: TGCAGTGCTAGACAGATCACAGTGAAGAATTCCTACGAGCAGTACTTC. Its translation is CSARQITVKNSYEQYF. The chain carries TRBV20-1 and TRBJ2-7; D is unresolved. The V end lost 2 bases, the J end lost 1 base, and 18 bases lay between the germline ends. This CDR3 is 16 amino acids long. The germline V gene has CDR1 DFQATT and CDR2 SNEGSKA (reference sequence).

In regard to this clonotype: This may be a read error, as it is one base from a much larger clone. V is TRBV7-2 and J is TRBJ2-1, with a possible D match to TRBD2 (5 bases). Germline V CDR1 and CDR2: SGHTA, FQGNSA. The CDR3 consists of 14 residues. V shed 5 bases and J shed 5 bases, with 13 bases lying between them. CDR3 region: CASSRQPGNNEQFF. The CDR3 DNA reads TGTGCCAGCAGCCGCCAACCGGGGAACAATGAGCAGTTCTTC.

The chain is built from TRBV9 and TRBJ1-4; a possible D gene is TRBD1 (5 bases). The CDR3 length is 18 residues. Trimming shortened V by 4 bases and J by 8 bases, and 27 bases separated the two germline ends. Germline loops: CDR1 SGDLS, CDR2 YYNGEE. CDR3 sequence: CASSHPRGAAGRGEKLFF. The DNA for the CDR3 is TGTGCCAGCAGCCACCCCCGTGGCGCGGCAGGGAGGGGAGAAAAACTGTTTTTT.

CDR3 coding DNA: TGTGCCAGCAGCCAAGGCCCCGACAGGCCTAACACTGAAGCTTTCTTT. This sequence encodes CASSQGPDRPNTEAFF. The chain carries TRBV3-1 and TRBJ1-1, with D possibly matching TRBD1 (6 bases). The germline gives CDR1 LGHDT, CDR2 YNNKEL (reference sequence). V lost 1 base and J 2 bases, leaving 14 bases between the germline ends. This CDR3 has 16 residues.

The V and J genes are TRBV20-1 and TRBJ1-5, with a possible D match to TRBD1 (6 bases). CDR1 DFQATT and CDR2 SNEGSKA come from the germline V gene (reference sequence). CDR3 size: 14 residues. V was clipped by 7 bases and J by 4 bases, with 17 bases between them. In nucleotides, the CDR3 is TGCAGTGTCATGACAGGAAGTGCAAATCAGCCCCAGCATTTT. Protein sequence: CSVMTGSANQPQHF.

This clonotype was seen a handful of times. The chain employs TRBV6-2 or TRBV6-3 and TRBJ2-2, with a weak D call TRBD1 (5 bases). CDR1 MNHEY and CDR2 SVGEGT come from the germline V gene. V was trimmed by 2 bases and J by 4 bases, leaving 5 bases between them. The CDR3 length is 13 residues. The CDR3 nucleotides read TGTGCCAGCAGTTACGGGGCCACCGGGGAGCTGTTTTTT. Protein: CASSYGATGELFF.

The V and J genes are TRBV7-9 and TRBJ1-4; 7 positions match TRBD1. V lost 10 bases to trimming and J lost 4 bases; unmatched junction nucleotides: 12. The CDR3 is made up of 15 amino acids. CDR1 and CDR2 from the germline V gene are SEHNR and FQNEAQ (reference sequence). The CDR3 spells CAISLPGQLNEKLFF. CDR3 DNA: TGTGCCATCTCCTTGCCGGGACAGCTTAATGAAAAACTGTTTTTT.

The genes are TRBV6-6 and TRBJ1-4; 9 bases line up with TRBD1. This CDR3 comprises 14 residues. V trimming: 4 bases; J trimming: 11 bases; junction bases outside the gene matches: 8. Germline V lookup: CDR1 MNHNY, CDR2 SVGAGI (reference sequence). The CDR3 region has the DNA TGTGCCAGCAGTTCCCGGGACAGGGTGGAGAAACTGTTTTTT. Translation gives CASSSRDRVEKLFF.

This clonotype was detected only a few times. The J gene is TRBJ2-5, the V gene TRBV20-1; the match to TRBD2 covers 14 bases. V trimming: 4 bases; J trimming: 7 bases; junction bases outside the gene matches: 11. Germline assignment: CDR1 DFQATT and CDR2 SNEGSKA (reference sequence). This CDR3 is built from 16 residues. CDR3 sequence reads: CSAKGTSGSEQVTQYF. The CDR3 DNA sequence: TGCAGTGCTAAGGGGACTAGCGGGAGCGAACAGGTGACCCAGTACTTC.

In its sample, this clonotype was seen a few times. This chain joins TRBV6-6 and TRBJ2-1, with TRBD1 matching over 8 bases. V lost 6 bases to trimming and J lost 8 bases; unmatched junction nucleotides: 9. This CDR3 is 14 amino acids long. CDR1 and CDR2 from the germline V gene are MNHNY and SVGAGI (reference sequence). CDR3 coding DNA: TGTGCCAGCAGACAGGGGGAGGTTTTTGATGAGCAGTTCTTC. The encoded protein is CASRQGEVFDEQFF.

The V gene is TRBV3-1, the J gene TRBJ2-3; D is unclear. The CDR3 extends over 15 amino acids. Germline lookup yields CDR1 LGHDT and CDR2 YNNKEL (reference sequence). The ends were cut back, 0 bases at V and 4 bases at J, with 11 bases in the middle. The CDR3 coding sequence is TGTGCCAGCAGCCAAGATCCATTCCGGGCAGATACGCAGTATTTT. Translation: CASSQDPFRADTQYF.

This clonotype came up many times. V gene TRBV7-2 combines with J gene TRBJ2-1, with TRBD1 matching over 7 bases. Germline assignment: CDR1 SGHTA and CDR2 FQGNSA. The junction had 7 bases not matched to a gene; V was cut back by 5 bases and J by 3 bases. The CDR3 is 15 amino acids. The CDR3 region is CASSPTGQNYNEQFF. The CDR3, as DNA: TGTGCCAGCAGCCCTACGGGACAGAACTACAATGAGCAGTTCTTC.

This clonotype was observed at least ten times. The chain employs TRBV7-3 and TRBJ2-1, with 11 bases aligning to TRBD2. V gave up 2 bases and J gave up 4 bases; unmatched junction bases: 4. Germline V gene lookup returns CDR1 SGHTA and CDR2 FQGTGA. CDR3 length equals 16 residues. CDR3 protein: CASSLGTSGGYNEQFF. In nucleotides, the CDR3 is TGTGCCAGCAGCTTAGGTACTAGCGGGGGTTACAATGAGCAGTTCTTC. The variable domain in full, completed from reference TRBV7-3 and TRBJ2-1, reads GAGVSQTPSNKVTEKGKYVELRCDPISGHTALYWYRQSLGQGPEFLIYFQGTGAADDSGLPNDRFFAVRPEGSVSTLKIQRTERGDSAVYLCASSLGTSGGYNEQFFGPGTRLTVL.